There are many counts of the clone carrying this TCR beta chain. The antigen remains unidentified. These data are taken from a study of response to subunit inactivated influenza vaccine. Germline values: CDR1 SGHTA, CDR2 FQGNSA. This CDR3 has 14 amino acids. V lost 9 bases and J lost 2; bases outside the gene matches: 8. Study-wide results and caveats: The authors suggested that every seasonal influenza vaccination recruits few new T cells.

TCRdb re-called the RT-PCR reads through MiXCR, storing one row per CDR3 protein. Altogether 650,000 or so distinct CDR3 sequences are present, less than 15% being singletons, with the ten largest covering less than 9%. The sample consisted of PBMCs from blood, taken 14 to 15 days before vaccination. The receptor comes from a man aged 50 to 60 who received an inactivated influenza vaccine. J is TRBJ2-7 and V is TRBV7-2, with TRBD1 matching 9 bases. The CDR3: CASSTGQGPYEQYF. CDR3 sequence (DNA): TGTGCCAGTAGTACCGGACAGGGGCCCTACGAGCAGTACTTC.